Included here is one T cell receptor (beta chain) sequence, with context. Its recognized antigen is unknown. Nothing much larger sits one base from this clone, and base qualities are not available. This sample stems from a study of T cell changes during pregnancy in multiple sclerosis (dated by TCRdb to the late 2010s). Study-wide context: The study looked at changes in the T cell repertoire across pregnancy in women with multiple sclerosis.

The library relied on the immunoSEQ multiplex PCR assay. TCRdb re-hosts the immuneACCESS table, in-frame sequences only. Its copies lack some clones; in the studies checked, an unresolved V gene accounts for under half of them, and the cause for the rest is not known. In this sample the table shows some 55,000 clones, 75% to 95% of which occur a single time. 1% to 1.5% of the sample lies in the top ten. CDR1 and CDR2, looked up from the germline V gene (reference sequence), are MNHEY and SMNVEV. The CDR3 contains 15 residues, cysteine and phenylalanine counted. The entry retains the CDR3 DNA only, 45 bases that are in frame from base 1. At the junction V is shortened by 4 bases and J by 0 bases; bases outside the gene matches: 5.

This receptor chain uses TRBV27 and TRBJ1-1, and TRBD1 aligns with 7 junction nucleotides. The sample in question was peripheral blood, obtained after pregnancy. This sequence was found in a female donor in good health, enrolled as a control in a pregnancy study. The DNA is TGTGCCAGCAGTTCGGACAGGACGCTGAACACTGAAGCTTTCTTT. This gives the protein CASSSDRTLNTEAFF.